This entry features one TCR beta chain sequence. The antigen this receptor binds is unknown. Nothing much larger sits one base from this clone, and base qualities are not available. Looking up the germline V gene yields CDR1 SNHLY and CDR2 FYNNEI. V is pared back by 8 bases and J by 4 bases, with 11 bases lying between the germline termini. Inclusive of the bounding cysteine and phenylalanine, the CDR3 is 12 residues long. The kept DNA is CDR3 alone, 36 bases in frame from the first base. TCRbeta CDR3 regions were amplified from genomic DNA using the immunoSEQ Assay, a bias-controlled multiplex PCR. From the authors' description of their analysis: Within the assay, amplification of reference gene primers was used to estimate how many nucleated cells each sample contained. To quantify the absolute abundance of each unique TCRbeta CDR3 rearrangement, sequence reads were collapsed and filtered. For each sample, productive Simpson clonality was calculated by taking the square root of Simpson's diversity index across productive rearrangements. Imported from immuneACCESS, the table was reduced by TCRdb to in-frame sequences with V and J called. These copies leave out some clones; in studies compared against another copy, an unresolved V gene accounts for under half, and the cause of the remainder is not known. For V, J and clone size, that table is used; D and trimming come from the DNA. The sample table lists fewer than 500,000 clones, approximately 90% of them with a count of one. Approximately 4.5% of the sample comes from the top ten.

The collaborating institutions used their own protocols to collect whole blood in K2EDTA tubes. Collaborator samples were shipped for TCRbeta analysis as frozen whole blood, isolated PBMCs, or DNA extracted from either sample type. The entry originates in a study of blood T cell repertoires in COVID-19 (dated by TCRdb to 2018 to 2021). Some background on the complete study: The collaborator samples originated in the United States, Italy and Spain and spanned the acute and convalescent phases of COVID-19. The samples were drawn from the first 160 participants of the ongoing ImmuneRACE study and from under 1,500 subjects provided by 6 global collaborators. The repertoires were released in a freely available public database meant as a resource for research on the immune response to SARS-CoV-2. Where available, HLA class I and class II types were taken from metadata supplied by the sample provider and were not determined by assay-based typing. Nearly every sample came with metadata listing a de-identified subject ID, COVID-19 status, age in years and sex. The prospective study material was composed of cDNA or gDNA derived from T cells, B-cell-depleted T cells, or PBMCs. Deeply sampled blood TCRbeta repertoires from subjects exposed to, actively infected with, or recovered from COVID-19 were included in the dataset.

The investigation overall reported the following: The amount of clinical and demographic metadata varied by source and participant and was provided uncurated.

This TCR was sampled from a woman aged 25 to 39 with acute or convalescent COVID-19. Input material: peripheral blood. The chain is made from TRBV2 and TRBJ1-2; matching of 5 bases hints at TRBD1 as the D gene. The CDR3 loop reads CASAGPLYGYTF. The DNA reads TGTGCCAGCGCAGGGCCCCTCTATGGCTACACCTTC.